One and the same sample provided the 32 T cell receptor beta chains below, sequenced in a study of cytomegalovirus exposure and HLA in healthy donors. PCR primers comprised 60 Vbeta and 13 Jbeta primers. Clones were read by immunoSEQ multiplex PCR, and TCRdb kept only the in-frame ones, dropping some. The sample carries fewer than 200,000 clones, roughly 74% recorded once. The material sequenced was PBMCs. These receptors were collected from a woman aged 25 to 39 in good health and CMV-seronegative.

The gene calls are TRBV5-1 and TRBJ2-5, with TRBD1 identical over 11 bases. The end of the DNA fits TRBJ2-7 better, so the J call may be wrong. Germline V gene lookup returns CDR1 SGHRS and CDR2 YFSETQ. The CDR3 loop spans 16 amino acids. The CDR3 coding sequence is TGCGCCAGCAGCTTGTCTCCCGGGACAGGGGGCTACGAGCAGTACTTC. Protein: CASSLSPGTGGYEQYF.

This rearrangement joins TRBV7-2 to TRBJ2-5; 7 nucleotides match TRBD1. The CDR3 is 17 residues long. Germline lookup yields CDR1 SGHTA and CDR2 FQGNSA. The V segment lost 0 bases and the J segment 1 base; nucleotides outside the gene matches: 8. The CDR3 nucleotides read TGTGCCAGCAGCTTAGCTTCAACGACAGGGCTCCAAGAGACCCAGTACTTC. Encoded protein: CASSLASTTGLQETQYF.

The V gene is TRBV29-1, the J gene TRBJ1-3; D gene ambiguous. This CDR3 is 13 amino acids long. Per germline, CDR1 SQVTM and CDR2 ANQGSEA. V lost 0 bases and J lost 8, with 11 bases in between. The CDR3 protein is CSVEDRNFDTIYF. DNA for the CDR3: TGCAGCGTTGAAGATCGCAACTTCGACACCATATATTTT.

The table lists this clone with a few counts. This chain joins TRBV5-8 and TRBJ1-1; D uncertain. This CDR3 spans 14 amino acids. Germline V gene data show CDR1 as SGHTS and CDR2 as YDEGEE. The V gene lost 4 bases and the J gene lost 0 bases, with 10 bases spanning the gap. CDR3 coding DNA: TGTGCCAGCAGCCCCGATGGGCTGAACACTGAAGCTTTCTTT. Protein product: CASSPDGLNTEAFF.

The chain has TRBV7-9 and TRBJ1-1; a possible D gene is TRBD1 (6 bases). The CDR3 has 16 amino acids. Germline V gene data show CDR1 as SEHNR and CDR2 as FQNEAQ (reference sequence). The V gene lost 5 bases and the J gene lost 5 bases, with 21 bases spanning the gap. In DNA, the CDR3 is TGTGCCAGCAGCACGCTGGGGGGGCGGCAGAGTACTGAAGCTTTCTTT. Translation gives CASSTLGGRQSTEAFF. The variable domain in full, with the rest retrieved from reference TRBV7-9 and TRBJ1-1, is DTGVSQNPRHKITKRGQNVTFRCDPISEHNRLYWYRQTLGQGPEFLTYFQNEAQLEKSRLLSDRFSAERPKGSFSTLEIQRTEQGDSAMYLCASSTLGGRQSTEAFFGQGTRLTVV.

The chain uses TRBV12-5 and TRBJ2-7, with D possibly matching TRBD1 (6 bases). Trimming cost V 3 bases and J 6 bases, with 12 bases left between them. This CDR3 is 13 amino acids long. Germline CDR1 is LGHNT and CDR2 is FRNRAP. The CDR3 loop is CASGLSTGSEQYF. CDR3 in DNA: TGTGCTAGTGGTTTATCTACAGGGAGCGAGCAGTACTTC. Variable domain in full (rest from reference TRBV12-5 and TRBJ2-7): DARVTQTPRHKVTEMGQEVTMRCQPILGHNTVFWYRQTMMQGLELLAYFRNRAPLDDSGMPKDRFSAEMPDATLATLKIQPSEPRDSAVYFCASGLSTGSEQYFGPGTRLTVT.

CDR3 nucleotides: TGTGCCAGCCGAGGGGGTTGGGGTTTGGGCTACACCTTC. Its translation: CASRGGWGLGYTF. The chain employs TRBV6-4 and TRBJ1-2, with D perhaps TRBD1 (6 bases). Germline V gene sequence: CDR1 MRHNA, CDR2 SNTAGT. Trimming removed 8 bases from V and 8 bases from J, with 18 bases in between. CDR3 size: 13 residues.

This chain joins TRBV12-5 and TRBJ2-1; maybe TRBD1 (6 bases). The CDR3 contains 16 residues. Germline V gives CDR1 LGHNT, CDR2 FRNRAP. V lost 0 bases and J lost 7, with 16 bases in between. The CDR3 here is CASGLVSRDTRNEQFF. The CDR3, as DNA: TGTGCTAGTGGTTTGGTATCACGGGACACCCGGAATGAGCAGTTCTTC.

The chain recombines TRBV19 with TRBJ2-4, with 7 bases lining up with TRBD1. V lost 3 bases to trimming and J lost 9 bases; unmatched junction nucleotides: 8. The CDR3 loop spans 14 amino acids. Germline lookup yields CDR1 LNHDA and CDR2 SQIVND (reference sequence). Written as DNA, the CDR3 is TGTGCCAGTAGTATCAGACAGGGTGGTCGCATTCAGTACTTC. Protein product: CASSIRQGGRIQYF.

This chain connects TRBV2 to TRBJ2-1; D is possibly TRBD1 (5 bases). The CDR3 contains 14 residues. Germline CDR1 reads SNHLY; CDR2 reads FYNNEI. Trimming took off 10 bases at V and 0 bases at J, with 13 bases between the two ends. The CDR3 spells CATEGEYSYNEQFF. The CDR3 bases are TGTGCCACGGAAGGGGAATACTCCTACAATGAGCAGTTCTTC. Based on the CDR3 plus reference TRBV2 and TRBJ2-1, the full variable domain is EPEVTQTPSHQVTQMGQEVILRCVPISNHLYFYWYRQILGQKVEFLVSFYNNEISEKSEIFDDQFSVERPDGSNFTLKIRSTKLEDSAMYFCATEGEYSYNEQFFGPGTRLTVL.

V is TRBV4-1 and J is TRBJ1-2; TRBD1 aligns across 7 bases. J gave up 4 bases and V 0 bases, and 11 bases lay outside the gene matches. Germline V gene lookup returns CDR1 MGHRA and CDR2 YSYEKL. The CDR3 loop spans 17 amino acids. As DNA, the CDR3 is TGCGCCAGCAGCCAAGATCAAGGCAGGGGGAATACCTATGGCTACACCTTC. As protein: CASSQDQGRGNTYGYTF.

The chain links TRBV11-2 to TRBJ2-2; no firm D call. Germline loops: CDR1 SGHAT, CDR2 FQNNGV. Trimming removed 2 bases from V and 4 bases from J, with 5 bases in between. CDR3 length: 13 residues. DNA of the CDR3: TGTGCCAGCAGCTTATCCCGCACCGGGGAGCTGTTTTTT. It yields the protein CASSLSRTGELFF.

The V call is TRBV1, the J call TRBJ2-5; the D segment call TRBD2 is taken from the table without a DNA check. TRBV1 is noted as a pseudogene. This CDR3 contains 13 residues. CDR3 amino acids: CTSSSGREETQYF. CDR3 sequence (DNA): TGCACCAGCAGTAGCGGGAGGGAGGAGACCCAGTACTTC.

The gene calls are TRBV6-5 and TRBJ2-7; 11 bases fit TRBD2. Losses at the gene ends were 2 bases for V and 6 bases for J; bases not matched to a gene: 6. Germline values: CDR1 MNHEY, CDR2 SVGAGI. The CDR3 contains 15 residues. CDR3 protein: CASSYEGLAGGEQYF. CDR3 nucleotide sequence: TGTGCCAGCAGTTACGAAGGTCTAGCGGGAGGCGAGCAGTACTTC.

J is TRBJ2-1 and V is TRBV9, with TRBD2 as a possible D gene (6 bases). The V gene lost 0 bases and the J gene lost 6 bases, with 10 bases spanning the gap. The CDR3 runs to 14 residues. Germline CDR1 is SGDLS and CDR2 is YYNGEE. The CDR3 DNA sequence: TGTGCCAGCAGCGTAGTAGGAGGGGCCAATGAGCAGTTCTTC. Its translation is CASSVVGGANEQFF.

This clone appeared a few times. The rearrangement joins TRBV19 to TRBJ1-5; perhaps TRBD1 as D (6 bases). The CDR3 loop spans 14 amino acids. From germline, CDR1 is LNHDA and CDR2 SQIVND (reference sequence). The germline V and J ends were trimmed by 7 bases and 4 bases, with 14 bases remaining between them. The CDR3 is CASTLVGANQPQHF. CDR3 coding DNA: TGTGCCAGTACCCTCGTGGGGGCTAATCAGCCCCAGCATTTT.

The J gene is TRBJ1-2, the V gene TRBV5-1; D not certain. V was pared by 5 bases and J by 3 bases, with 11 bases between. CDR1 is SGHRS and CDR2 is YFSETQ in the germline V gene. There are 13 residues in the CDR3. The CDR3, as DNA: TGCGCCAGCAGGATCGAGGGTTACTATGGCTACACCTTC. Translation: CASRIEGYYGYTF.

The rearrangement joins TRBV25-1 to TRBJ2-3; 7 bases line up with TRBD2. The V segment lost 1 base and the J segment 0 bases; nucleotides outside the gene matches: 4. This CDR3 has 16 amino acids. Germline lookup yields CDR1 MGHDK and CDR2 SYGVNS. The CDR3 is CASSELERESTDTQYF. The CDR3 DNA follows: TGTGCCAGCAGTGAATTGGAGCGGGAAAGCACAGATACGCAGTATTTT.

This clone was observed once. V is TRBV10-2 and J is TRBJ1-1, with D possibly being TRBD1 (5 bases). Germline CDR1 WSHSY, CDR2 SAAADI. V was pared by 5 bases and J by 5 bases, with 18 bases between. This CDR3 comprises 15 residues. CDR3 nucleotides: TGCGCCAGCAGTACCAACGTCGGGGGAACAACTGAAGCTTTCTTT. This translates into CASSTNVGGTTEAFF.

The chain carries TRBV9 and TRBJ2-5; D may be TRBD2 (6 bases). The CDR3 is 14 residues long. CDR1 and CDR2 (germline): SGDLS, YYNGEE. V lost 4 bases to trimming and J lost 3 bases, with 13 bases between them. The chain's CDR3 is CASSFSGAKETQYF. The CDR3, as DNA: TGTGCCAGCAGCTTTAGCGGAGCAAAAGAGACCCAGTACTTC.

This clone was detected a few times. The chain carries TRBV2 and TRBJ2-5; 7 bases line up with TRBD2. Near its end, the DNA agrees better with TRBJ2-7, so the J call may be wrong. Germline-derived CDR1 and CDR2 are SNHLY and FYNNEI. This CDR3 is 15 amino acids long. The DNA for the CDR3 is TGTGCCAGCAGTTATGGAGGGAGGGCCATCTACGAGCAGTACTTC. It encodes CASSYGGRAIYEQYF.

The sample holds a few counts of this clone. The V call is TRBV7-6, the J call TRBJ2-1; 14 nucleotides align to TRBD2. After removal of 2 bases from V and 4 bases from J, the junction contained 7 bases not matched to a gene. The CDR3 loop spans 18 amino acids. Germline V gene data show CDR1 as SGHVS and CDR2 as FNYEAQ. This CDR3 reads CASSLRLAGGPVYNEQFF. Here the CDR3 DNA reads TGTGCCAGCAGCTTAAGACTAGCGGGAGGGCCAGTGTACAATGAGCAGTTCTTC.

This chain joins TRBV5-4 and TRBJ2-7, with D perhaps TRBD2 (7 bases). Trimming shortened V by 4 bases and J by 2 bases, and 13 bases separated the two germline ends. CDR3 size: 14 residues. Per germline, CDR1 SGHNT and CDR2 YYREEE (reference sequence). CDR3 DNA: TGTGCCAGCAGCGGTGGGGGGGACACCTACGAGCAGTACTTC. Translating it yields CASSGGGDTYEQYF.

This chain connects TRBV11-2 to TRBJ1-1; no clear D. Germline lookup yields CDR1 SGHAT and CDR2 FQNNGV. This CDR3 comprises 13 residues. V was clipped by 0 bases and J by 3 bases, with 5 bases between them. In DNA form, the CDR3 reads TGTGCCAGCAGCTTAGAGAGGTACACTGAAGCTTTCTTT. Its translation is CASSLERYTEAFF. The variable domain in full, completed from reference TRBV11-2 and TRBJ1-1, reads EAGVAQSPRYKIIEKRQSVAFWCNPISGHATLYWYQQILGQGPKLLIQFQNNGVVDDSQLPKDRFSAERLKGVDSTLKIQPAKLEDSAVYLCASSLERYTEAFFGQGTRLTVV.

The chain's CDR3 is CASSYSDRGPYNEQFF. The CDR3 region has the DNA TGTGCCAGCAGTTACTCCGACAGGGGTCCCTACAATGAGCAGTTCTTC. The chain combines TRBV6-5 with TRBJ2-1, with 8 nucleotides matching TRBD1. J was trimmed by 2 bases and V by 0 bases; bases with no gene match: 3. Germline V gene data show CDR1 as MNHEY and CDR2 as SVGAGI. The CDR3 covers 16 residues.

This clone has more than one count but fewer than ten. This chain joins TRBV6-5 and TRBJ2-1, with 12 positions matching TRBD2. Germline lookup yields CDR1 MNHEY and CDR2 SVGAGI. Trimming cost V 7 bases and J 7 bases; bases outside gene matches: 8. The CDR3 runs to 15 residues. CDR3 in amino acids: CASTPSGRAGNEQFF. For the CDR3, the DNA is TGTGCCAGCACCCCTAGCGGGAGGGCAGGTAATGAGCAGTTCTTC.

This chain links TRBV6-1 with TRBJ2-1, with 13 bases fitting TRBD2. The CDR3 runs to 16 residues. J was trimmed by 2 bases and V by 6 bases; bases with no gene match: 4. Germline V gene lookup returns CDR1 MNHNS and CDR2 SASEGT. CDR3 amino acids: CASSELAGGPYNEQFF. The CDR3 nucleotides read TGTGCCAGCAGCGAACTAGCGGGAGGGCCCTACAATGAGCAGTTCTTC.

The chain combines TRBV19 with TRBJ1-2, with 9 positions matching TRBD1. Trimming removed 4 bases from V and 1 base from J; junction bases left unmatched: 4. The germline V gene encodes CDR1 LNHDA and CDR2 SQIVND (reference sequence). There are 15 residues in the CDR3. CDR3 region: CASSRGTGFNYGYTF. The DNA for the CDR3 is TGTGCCAGTAGTAGAGGGACAGGGTTTAACTATGGCTACACCTTC.

J is TRBJ1-1 and V is TRBV9; no clear D. Trimming shortened V by 3 bases and J by 0 bases, and 6 bases separated the two germline ends. The germline V gene encodes CDR1 SGDLS and CDR2 YYNGEE. The CDR3 covers 13 residues. The DNA for the CDR3 is TGTGCCAGCAGCGCCCTCCTGAACACTGAAGCTTTCTTT. This translates into CASSALLNTEAFF.

V usage is TRBV4-1 and J usage is TRBJ2-7, with 9 positions matching TRBD1. Germline V gene sequence: CDR1 MGHRA, CDR2 YSYEKL. This CDR3 region has 15 residues. The V segment lost 5 bases and the J segment 4 bases; nucleotides outside the gene matches: 9. CDR3 sequence (DNA): TGCGCCAGCAGCAACCGGGACAGGGTCCCTTACGAGCAGTACTTC. Translated, it gives CASSNRDRVPYEQYF.

The rearrangement links TRBV14 to TRBJ2-1; D might be TRBD2 (5 bases). The CDR3 extends over 16 amino acids. Between the trimmed V and J ends, which lost 5 bases and 1 base, there was a span of 15 bases. The V gene's germline CDR1 is SGHDN and CDR2 FVKESK. CDR3 bases: TGTGCCAGCAGCTCTGCCGGACGGACTTCCTACAATGAGCAGTTCTTC. Translation: CASSSAGRTSYNEQFF.

V and J are TRBV2 and TRBJ2-5; perhaps TRBD1 as D (5 bases). Trimming took 0 bases from V and 4 from J, leaving 6 bases between them. CDR1 SNHLY and CDR2 FYNNEI come from the germline V gene. This CDR3 region has 13 residues. The CDR3 region has the DNA TGTGCCAGCAGTGAAGCGGGGCCAGAGACCCAGTACTTC. Protein: CASSEAGPETQYF.